This TCR beta chain was obtained from a study of T cells in Graves' hyperthyroidism and ophthalmopathy. Study details: At the time of initial diagnosis and before any treatment, peripheral blood was collected.

Germline CDR1 reads SGHRS; CDR2 reads YFSETQ. Losses at the gene ends were 4 bases for V and 0 bases for J; bases not matched to a gene: 13. This CDR3 comprises 19 residues. Study results and limitations: In the analysis, a 13 V-J model separated ophthalmopathy from stable hyperthyroidism.

Researchers took RNA transcripts and amplified the TCR beta CDR3 regions from them. First-round RT-PCR targeting the TCR CDR3 was performed with the HTBI primer set. A single record per CDR3 protein comes from TCRdb applying MiXCR to the multiplex PCR reads. The sample contains approximately 420,000 distinct CDR3 sequences, about 13% of which appear only once. Patients having uncontrolled infection, another autoimmune disease, pregnancy or lactation were not included. Of note for this clonotype: Its antigen is not known.

V and J are TRBV5-1 and TRBJ2-6, with 7 bases lining up with TRBD1. The sample taken for sequencing was blood. The clonotype originates from a woman between 18 and 30 years old with Graves' hyperthyroidism. The CDR3 DNA sequence: TGCGCCAGCAGCCCACTTGGCGGACAGGCTAGCTCTGGGGCCAACGTCCTGACTTTC. Its translation: CASSPLGGQASSGANVLTF.